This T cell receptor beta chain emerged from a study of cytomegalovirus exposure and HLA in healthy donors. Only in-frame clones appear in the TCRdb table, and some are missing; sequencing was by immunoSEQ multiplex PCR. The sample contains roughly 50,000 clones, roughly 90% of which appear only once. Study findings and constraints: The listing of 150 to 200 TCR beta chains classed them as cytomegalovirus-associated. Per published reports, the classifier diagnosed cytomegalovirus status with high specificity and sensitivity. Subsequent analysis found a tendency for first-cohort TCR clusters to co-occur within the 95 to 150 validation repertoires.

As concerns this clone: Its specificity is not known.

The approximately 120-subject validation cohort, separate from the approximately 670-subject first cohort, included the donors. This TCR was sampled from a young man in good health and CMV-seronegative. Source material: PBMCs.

The CDR3 here is CASSPSRAGGPGEQFF. CDR3 in DNA: TGTGCCAGCAGCCCCTCGCGAGCGGGAGGGCCGGGTGAGCAGTTCTTC. The chain employs TRBV7-2 and TRBJ2-1; 10 bases align to TRBD2. This CDR3 is 16 amino acids long. The germline V gene encodes CDR1 SGHTA and CDR2 FQGNSA. The trim removed 5 bases at V and 9 bases at J, leaving 13 bases unmatched.